The TCR beta chain described here comes from a study of blood T cell repertoires in COVID-19. Study overall: The study drew acute and convalescent COVID-19 samples from the United States, Italy and Spain. T cells, B-cell-depleted T cells, or PBMCs provided the cDNA or gDNA that served as material.

Looked up from germline, CDR1 is SGHTA and CDR2 is FQGNSA. The V and J ends lost 1 base and 6 bases respectively, with 12 bases between them. The length of the CDR3 is 14 residues. For recovered donors of Cohort 3, there were two negative PCRs, clearance, or symptom resolution. The repertoire was sequenced with immunoSEQ multiplex PCR; TCRdb's copy has only in-frame clones and lacks some. The data contain about 300,000 clones, roughly 85% of them seen just once; the ten biggest clones take up roughly 2%. This clonotype was sampled from a man aged 30 to 39 who had recovered from COVID-19. Sequenced sample: PBMCs or T cells enriched from blood (not recorded which). The chain combines TRBV7-2 with TRBJ2-5; no firm D call. The CDR3 nucleotides are TGTGCCAGCAGCTTAGACAATTCCCGTCAGACCCAGTACTTC. It translates to CASSLDNSRQTQYF.